This passage covers 21 T cell receptor beta chains from one sample sequenced in a study of T cells after posttransplantation cyclophosphamide. Only in-frame clones appear in the TCRdb table, and some are missing; sequencing was by immunoSEQ multiplex PCR. This sample has some 16,000 clones, each found more than once. Cyclophosphamide on days +3 and +4 followed busulfan-fludarabine conditioning and a marrow graft. The material was PBMCs, obtained after allogeneic stem cell transplant with posttransplant cyclophosphamide. The source of these receptors is a female patient in her 30s who received an allogeneic stem cell transplant from a related donor, was CMV-positive, and had no GVHD. Some T cells may be provided by the graft donor.

The chain recombines TRBV7-2 with TRBJ2-5, with a possible D match to TRBD1 (6 bases). The DNA end is a closer match to TRBJ2-7, so the J assignment may be wrong. The CDR3 covers 15 residues. Germline CDR1 is SGHTA and CDR2 is FQGNSA. The CDR3 sequence: CASSTRGRSDYEQYF. The DNA of the CDR3 is TGTGCCAGCAGCACCAGGGGAAGGTCTGACTACGAGCAGTACTTC.

The sample holds many counts of this clone. The genes are TRBV10-3 and TRBJ1-5; perhaps TRBD1 as D (5 bases). CDR1 and CDR2 from the germline V gene are ENHRY and SYGVKD. There are 17 residues in the CDR3. The V end was cut by 0 bases, the J end by 5 bases, with 17 bases between. The chain's CDR3 is CAISESAGLSFYQPQHF. The CDR3 DNA is TGTGCCATCAGTGAGTCGGCGGGACTTAGTTTTTATCAGCCCCAGCATTTT.

This clone has ten or more counts. The V call is TRBV9, the J call TRBJ2-3; 8 bases line up with TRBD2. Trimming removed 0 bases from V and 7 bases from J; junction bases left unmatched: 10. The germline V gene has CDR1 SGDLS and CDR2 YYNGEE. The CDR3 is 16 residues long. CDR3 in amino acids: CASSVGQRTSTNTQYF. Here the CDR3 DNA reads TGTGCCAGCAGCGTAGGACAAAGGACTAGCACGAATACGCAGTATTTT.

This clone has at least ten counts. CDR3 loop: CAFDRANYGYTF. The CDR3 DNA sequence: TGTGCCTTTGACAGAGCTAACTATGGCTACACCTTC. The chain has TRBV30 and TRBJ1-2, with D possibly being TRBD1 (5 bases). CDR1 GTSNPN and CDR2 SVGIG come from the germline V gene (reference sequence). This CDR3 contains 12 residues. V was clipped by 7 bases and J by 0 bases, with 9 bases between them.

Notes on this clone: A much larger clone lies a single base off, so this may be a read error. The same CDR3 arises from other DNA sequences in this sample as well. The chain has TRBV11-2 and TRBJ2-3, with D perhaps TRBD1 (6 bases). Germline V gene sequence: CDR1 SGHAT, CDR2 FQNNGV. The length of the CDR3 is 12 residues. The DNA for the CDR3 is TGTGCTACTAAGGGGGATACAGATACGCAGTATTTT. This sequence encodes CATKGDTDTQYF.

This clone was recorded many times. The rearrangement uses TRBV28 and TRBJ2-2, with TRBD1 identical over 10 bases. J lost 4 bases, V lost 3 bases, and 5 bases had no gene match. The germline gives CDR1 MDHEN, CDR2 SYDVKM. The CDR3 extends over 16 amino acids. Written as DNA, the CDR3 is TGTGCCAGCAGTTTGACAGGGGGCGAGGTCACCGGGGAGCTGTTTTTT. Amino acid sequence: CASSLTGGEVTGELFF.

This clone was recorded many times. This chain connects TRBV29-1 to TRBJ2-1; TRBD2 agrees at 7 bases. The CDR3 spans 22 residues. V gave up 6 bases and J gave up 15 bases; unmatched junction bases: 44. Germline loops: CDR1 SQVTM, CDR2 ANQGSEA. The CDR3 loop reads CSVTTEGERDRSGDVPDSERFF. The CDR3 DNA follows: TGCAGCGTAACCACCGAGGGCGAGCGGGACCGATCGGGTGATGTCCCAGATTCAGAACGGTTCTTC.

There are many counts of this clone. The CDR3 here is CASSLDSDLYNEQFF. The CDR3 DNA reads TGTGCCAGCAGCTTAGATAGTGACTTGTACAATGAGCAGTTCTTC. The gene calls are TRBV11-2 and TRBJ2-1; D unclear. Germline assignment: CDR1 SGHAT and CDR2 FQNNGV. Deletions cut 0 bases from V and 4 bases from J, with 10 bases between. This CDR3 contains 15 residues.

This clone occurred many times. The chain couples TRBV5-1 to TRBJ2-3; maybe TRBD1 (6 bases). The V gene's germline CDR1 is SGHRS and CDR2 YFSETQ. This CDR3 region has 14 residues. V was cut by 4 bases and J by 6 bases, with 15 bases left in between. The CDR3 region is CASSPGQSSDTQYF. CDR3 in DNA: TGCGCCAGCAGCCCAGGACAGTCGTCGGATACGCAGTATTTT. Using reference TRBV5-1 and TRBJ2-3 for the parts outside the CDR3, the full variable domain is KAGVTQTPRYLIKTRGQQVTLSCSPISGHRSVSWYQQTPGQGLQFLFEYFSETQRNKGNFPGRFSGRQFSNSRSEMNVSTLELGDSALYLCASSPGQSSDTQYFGPGTRLTVL.

This clone has ten or more counts. This chain connects TRBV9 to TRBJ2-7, with D maybe TRBD1 (6 bases). Trimming shortened V by 0 bases and J by 6 bases, and 13 bases separated the two germline ends. This CDR3 is 14 amino acids long. The germline V gene has CDR1 SGDLS and CDR2 YYNGEE. The CDR3 DNA is TGTGCCAGCAGCGTAGCTGGGGGCTGGGGCGAGCAGTACTTC. It codes for CASSVAGGWGEQYF.

This clone was seen many times. V and J are TRBV19 and TRBJ2-5; maybe TRBD1 (6 bases). The CDR3 runs 15 residues. V was cut by 3 bases and J by 5 bases, with 16 bases left in between. Germline assignment: CDR1 LNHDA and CDR2 SQIVND (reference sequence). This chain's CDR3 is CASSMSSGVGETQYF. The CDR3 bases are TGTGCCAGTAGTATGTCGTCAGGGGTTGGGGAGACCCAGTACTTC.

This clone showed up many times. The rearrangement uses TRBV28 and TRBJ2-5; 11 bases match TRBD1. Germline V CDR1 and CDR2: MDHEN, SYDVKM. V shed 3 bases and J 3 bases; nucleotides not matched to a gene: 3. This CDR3 region has 15 residues. The CDR3 DNA reads as TGTGCCAGCAGTTTCTGGACAGGGGGCGAAGAGACCCAGTACTTC. It specifies CASSFWTGGEETQYF.

The chain is built from TRBV4-1 and TRBJ1-1; no clear D gene. This CDR3 comprises 15 residues. Per the germline V gene, CDR1 is MGHRA and CDR2 is YSYEKL. V shed 3 bases and J shed 0 bases, with 11 bases lying between them. The CDR3 is CASSHQGGLNTEAFF. DNA for the CDR3: TGCGCCAGCAGCCATCAAGGAGGCTTGAACACTGAAGCTTTCTTT.

This clone has a count of ten or more. J is TRBJ2-2 and V is TRBV7-3; 12 bases match TRBD2. The CDR3 has 16 amino acids. V lost 3 bases to trimming and J lost 4 bases; unmatched junction nucleotides: 3. Germline V gene lookup returns CDR1 SGHTA and CDR2 FQGTGA. The DNA for the CDR3 is TGTGCCAGCAGCTTGGGACTAGCGGGTGGCACCGGGGAGCTGTTTTTT. It translates to CASSLGLAGGTGELFF.

This clone has ten or more counts. The DNA of the CDR3 is TGTGCCATCAGTGGGGCCAGGGGGTCCTACGAGCAGTACTTC. This gives the protein CAISGARGSYEQYF. The chain joins TRBV10-3 to TRBJ2-7; 7 nucleotides line up with TRBD1. Per the germline V gene, CDR1 is ENHRY and CDR2 is SYGVKD. Losses at the gene ends were 4 bases for V and 1 base for J; bases not matched to a gene: 4. The CDR3 has 14 residues.

This clone was seen many times. The rearrangement links TRBV2 to TRBJ1-1; TRBD1 matches 11 bases. V gave up 6 bases and J gave up 10 bases; unmatched junction bases: 7. The CDR3 consists of 13 residues. The germline V gene has CDR1 SNHLY and CDR2 FYNNEI. CDR3 loop: CASRDRGRFSAFF. The DNA for the CDR3 is TGTGCCAGCAGGGACAGGGGGCGATTTTCAGCTTTCTTT.

This clone was detected many times. The chain joins TRBV30 to TRBJ1-1; D call uncertain. The CDR3 spans 14 residues. Trimming cost V 0 bases and J 3 bases, with 11 bases left between them. Looked up from germline, CDR1 is GTSNPN and CDR2 is SVGIG (reference sequence). The CDR3 nucleotides read TGTGCCTGGAGTGTTGGGCCTTGGGACACTGAAGCTTTCTTT. Translating gives CAWSVGPWDTEAFF. The full variable domain, with the rest looked up from reference TRBV30 and TRBJ1-1, is SQTIHQWPATLVQPVGSPLSLECTVEGTSNPNLYWYRQAAGRGLQLLFYSVGIGQISSEVPQNLSASRPQDRQFILSSKKLLLSDSGFYLCAWSVGPWDTEAFFGQGTRLTVV.

This clone appeared many times. The chain has TRBV4-1 and TRBJ2-1; 9 positions agree with TRBD1. The J segment lost 2 bases and the V segment lost 1 base, leaving 0 bases of the junction unmatched. This CDR3 is built from 15 residues. Germline loops: CDR1 MGHRA, CDR2 YSYEKL. The CDR3 region is CASSQGDRAYNEQFF. The CDR3 coding sequence is TGCGCCAGCAGCCAAGGGGACAGGGCCTACAATGAGCAGTTCTTC.

In its sample, this clone was seen many times. The V gene is TRBV6-1, the J gene TRBJ2-7; 12 nucleotides agree with TRBD1. J was trimmed by 6 bases and V by 1 base; bases with no gene match: 13. Germline values: CDR1 MNHNS, CDR2 SASEGT. The CDR3 runs to 18 residues. The CDR3 loop is CASSEDLPGQGAHPEQYF. As DNA, the CDR3 is TGTGCCAGCAGTGAAGACTTGCCGGGACAGGGGGCGCATCCCGAGCAGTACTTC.

On this clone itself: A read error may produce the germline difference seen at one junction end. The chain links TRBV5-1 to TRBJ2-1; D is uncertain. CDR1 is SGHRS and CDR2 is YFSETQ in the germline V gene. The CDR3 extends over 16 amino acids. CDR3 bases: TGCGCCAGCAGCTTGGATTCGCAGGCGACCTACAATAAGCAGTTCTTC. Translation gives CASSLDSQATYNKQFF.

This clone has a count of ten or more. The chain employs TRBV2 and TRBJ2-2; TRBD1 agrees at 7 bases. The trim removed 6 bases at V and 3 bases at J, leaving 7 bases unmatched. This CDR3 has 15 amino acids. Germline lookup yields CDR1 SNHLY and CDR2 FYNNEI. The CDR3 protein is CASSPQGGDTGELFF. CDR3 nucleotides: TGTGCCAGCAGCCCTCAAGGGGGCGACACCGGGGAGCTGTTTTTT.